This T cell receptor (beta chain) was sequenced for a study of shared clonotypes between healthy human individuals. The overall study: Donors had three CD4 naive, three CD4 memory, two CD8 naive and one CD8 memory plate apiece. Study-wide results and caveats: Since donors were few, the genetic and exposure-history diversity represented was limited.

Details on this clone: Antigen unknown.

Tens of thousands of T cell genomes (approximately 0.2 ug DNA) went into each sorted-subset replicate. Profiling relied on immunoSEQ multiplex PCR, and the TCRdb table lists in-frame clones only, not all of them. This sample yields more than 500,000 clones, of which around 96% are seen a single time; 0.05% to 0.07% belongs to the top ten. Per the germline V gene, CDR1 is SSHAT and CDR2 is FNYEAQ (reference sequence). Trimming took off 6 bases at V and 1 base at J, with 18 bases between the two ends. The CDR3 runs to 16 residues. The chain combines TRBV7-7 with TRBJ1-1, with D unresolved. The TCR was taken from a woman aged 25 to 39 in good health. The specimen was naive CD4+ T cells sorted from blood. Specified subset: CD45RA+ positively selected. DNA for the CDR3: TGTGCCAGCAGTCCAATGCAGGCGAAAGGGAACACTGAAGCTTTCTTT. Amino acids: CASSPMQAKGNTEAFF.